This T cell receptor (beta chain) is drawn from a study of blood T cell repertoires in COVID-19. The overall study: Some COVID-19 samples were acute and others convalescent; all came from the United States, Italy and Spain. The cDNA or gDNA used as material had been derived from T cells, B-cell-depleted T cells, or PBMCs.

Original processing methods: By means of reference gene primer amplification, nucleated cell counts were estimated. Sequencing used immunoSEQ multiplex PCR; TCRdb keeps in-frame clones, though not all of them. The V and J calls and clone size come from that table; D and trimming were worked out from the DNA. The sample lists under 300,000 clones, 70% to 90% occurring once. Per the germline V gene, CDR1 is SGHAT and CDR2 is FQNNGV. The CDR3 loop spans 15 amino acids. V lost 6 bases to trimming and J lost 3 bases; unmatched junction nucleotides: 9. This TCR was sampled from a woman aged 60 to 75 with active or convalescent COVID-19. The genes are TRBV11-2 and TRBJ1-1; 8 bases fit TRBD1. Sequenced input: peripheral blood. Here the CDR3 DNA reads TGTGCCAGCAGGGGCTGGCAGGGGGCGGACACTGAAGCTTTCTTT. The encoded protein is CASRGWQGADTEAFF.